A selection of T cell receptor beta chains follows, all from one sample in a study of neurological immune-mediated disorders. One entry per CDR3 protein, called by TCRdb with MiXCR from the 5' RACE reads. The sample records tens of thousands of distinct CDR3 sequences, 2% to 3% being singletons. The material sequenced was PBMCs. The receptor source for this set is a man aged 45-60 years with multiple sclerosis. CDR3s include the opening cysteine and the closing phenylalanine or tryptophan. A D gene is named only where the DNA matches it firmly. Size is stated for part of the rows, as once, few or many counts, or as a class when the clone is expanded.

TRBV7-6	TRBJ2-3	many	TRBD2	20	CASSLLGVAGGRRGTDTQYF	TGTGCCAGCAGCTTACTCGGGGTAGCGGGGGGTCGAAGAGGCACAGATACGCAGTATTTT
TRBV6-6	TRBJ1-4	many	-	17	CASSSLDGGSINENLFF	TGTGCCAGCAGTTCCCTGGATGGGGGCTCAATAAATGAAAACCTGTTTTTT
TRBV20-1	TRBJ2-5	many	-	14	CSARIVRGWETQYF	TGCAGTGCTAGAATAGTGCGGGGTTGGGAGACCCAGTACTTC
TRBV24-1	TRBJ2-5	many	-	18	CATSDWKDLHGVWETQYF	TGTGCCACCAGTGATTGGAAGGATCTTCACGGGGTATGGGAGACCCAGTACTTC
TRBV20-1	TRBJ1-5	many	-	16	CSARGAGAGGNQPQHF	TGCAGTGCTAGGGGGGCTGGGGCAGGGGGCAATCAGCCCCAGCATTTT
TRBV20-1	TRBJ2-3	many	-	14	CSARDSSGTDTQYF	TGCAGTGCTAGAGATTCTAGCGGCACAGATACGCAGTATTTT
TRBV12-3/TRBV12-4	TRBJ1-3	many	-	16	CASSFGTSSSGNTIYF	TGTGCCAGCAGTTTTGGGACATCGAGCTCTGGAAACACCATATATTTT
TRBV5-1	TRBJ2-7	many	TRBD2	16	CASRERSGGLFYEQYF	TGCGCCAGCAGGGAACGGAGCGGGGGCCTTTTTTACGAGCAGTACTTC
TRBV12-3/TRBV12-4	TRBJ1-4	many	-	15	CASSPLRPSLEKLFF	TGTGCCAGCAGCCCTTTGAGGCCGAGCCTTGAAAAACTGTTTTTT
TRBV5-1	TRBJ1-3	many	-	16	CASSLEPQGGRNTIYF	TGCGCCAGCAGCTTGGAACCACAGGGAGGGAGAAACACCATATATTTT
TRBV30	TRBJ2-3	-	TRBD1	15	CASQPYRGPTDTQYF	TGTGCCTCTCAACCTTACAGGGGGCCGACAGATACGCAGTATTTT
TRBV9	TRBJ2-1	many	-	16	CASSVAYRSAYNEQFF	TGTGCCAGCAGCGTAGCCTACAGGAGCGCCTACAATGAGCAGTTCTTC
TRBV12-3/TRBV12-4	TRBJ2-3	few	-	12	CASSFSGDTQYF	TGTGCCAGCAGTTTTTCAGGGGATACGCAGTATTTT
TRBV6-2/TRBV6-3	TRBJ2-6	many	TRBD1	17	CASSRDRGSSGANVLTF	TGTGCCAGCAGCCGGGACAGGGGCTCCTCTGGGGCCAACGTCCTGACTTTC
TRBV6-2/TRBV6-3	TRBJ1-2	many	-	15	CASSYRNQGVDGYTF	TGTGCCAGCAGTTACCGCAACCAAGGGGTTGATGGCTACACCTTC
TRBV20-1	TRBJ2-7	many	TRBD1	14	CSARYPGQGYEQYF	TGCAGTGCTAGATATCCGGGACAGGGCTACGAGCAGTACTTC
TRBV29-1	TRBJ2-3	many	TRBD2	14	CSWTSGGRTDTQYF	TGCAGTTGGACTAGCGGGGGCCGAACAGATACGCAGTATTTT
TRBV7-2	TRBJ2-2	many	-	15	CASKLGRENTGELFF	TGTGCCAGCAAATTAGGCAGGGAAAACACCGGGGAGCTGTTTTTT
TRBV27	TRBJ1-1	many	-	13	CASSLKRNTEAFF	TGTGCCAGCAGTTTAAAGAGGAACACTGAAGCTTTCTTT
TRBV3-1	TRBJ1-1	many	TRBD1	16	CASSQVGRGLGTEAFF	TGTGCCAGCAGCCAAGTTGGCAGGGGGCTGGGCACTGAAGCTTTCTTT
TRBV7-9	TRBJ2-2	once	-	16	CASSPRVMGVNGELFF	TGTGCCAGCAGCCCAAGAGTGATGGGTGTCAACGGGGAGCTGTTTTTT
TRBV7-2	TRBJ2-2	many	TRBD2	16	CASSLDFSGGAGELFF	TGTGCCAGCAGCTTAGATTTCAGCGGGGGGGCCGGGGAGCTGTTTTTT
TRBV5-1	TRBJ1-5	many	-	15	CASSKDGQTNQPQHF	TGCGCCAGCAGCAAGGACGGACAGACCAATCAGCCCCAGCATTTT
TRBV6-5	TRBJ1-6	few	-	13	CASKVGQGEPLHF	TGTGCCAGCAAGGTGGGGCAGGGTGAGCCCCTCCACTTT
TRBV6-2/TRBV6-3	TRBJ2-1	many	TRBD1	15	CASDHARTGGNEQFF	TGTGCCAGCGACCACGCCAGGACAGGGGGCAATGAGCAGTTCTTC
TRBV20-1	TRBJ2-1	many	-	12	CSAEGGGNEQFF	TGCAGTGCGGAAGGTGGGGGGAATGAGCAGTTCTTC
TRBV20-1	TRBJ2-5	few	-	13	CSASHGYQETQYF	TGCAGTGCTAGTCATGGGTATCAAGAGACCCAGTACTTC
TRBV6-5	TRBJ1-2	many	-	14	CASSPPGLNYGYTF	TGTGCCAGCAGTCCCCCCGGACTTAACTATGGCTACACCTTC
TRBV10-3	TRBJ1-3	many	-	13	CAISDSPGNTIYF	TGTGCCATCAGCGACAGTCCAGGAAACACCATATATTTT
TRBV12-3/TRBV12-4	TRBJ1-1	many	TRBD1	14	CASRTGGSGTEAFF	TGTGCCAGCAGGACAGGGGGCTCGGGCACTGAAGCTTTCTTT
TRBV3-1	TRBJ1-6	many	TRBD1	16	CASSQELAGGFSPLHF	TGTGCCAGCAGCCAAGAGTTGGCAGGGGGCTTTTCACCCCTCCACTTT
TRBV12-3/TRBV12-4	TRBJ2-3	many	TRBD2	15	CASSLSGGVSDTQYF	TGTGCCAGCAGTTTATCGGGGGGTGTATCGGATACGCAGTATTTT
TRBV12-3/TRBV12-4	TRBJ1-1	many	TRBD1	16	CASSLGQGGMNTEAFF	TGTGCCAGCAGCCTCGGACAGGGTGGGATGAACACTGAAGCTTTCTTT
TRBV14	TRBJ2-2	many	-	16	CASSQGTPSNTGELFF	TGTGCCAGCAGCCAAGGGACTCCTTCGAACACCGGGGAGCTGTTTTTT
TRBV12-5	TRBJ2-3	many	-	13	CASGLPPADTQYF	TGTGCTAGTGGTTTGCCCCCCGCGGATACGCAGTATTTT
TRBV20-1	TRBJ1-6	many	-	13	CSAAPGVGSPLHF	TGCAGTGCTGCCCCCGGGGTGGGTTCACCCCTCCACTTT
TRBV3-1	TRBJ1-2	many	-	16	CASSKLGTTKIYGYTF	TGTGCCAGCAGCAAACTAGGGACTACCAAGATCTATGGCTACACCTTC
TRBV7-2	TRBJ2-5	-	-	16	CASTSGGRAQGETQYF	TGTGCCAGCACCTCGGGGGGCCGGGCGCAAGGAGAGACCCAGTACTTC
TRBV6-5	TRBJ2-1	many	TRBD2	13	CASRRGGAGEQFF	TGTGCCAGCAGAAGGGGAGGGGCGGGTGAGCAGTTCTTC
TRBV20-1	TRBJ1-1	many	-	13	CSAPTGVSTEAFF	TGCAGTGCTCCTACGGGGGTGAGCACTGAAGCTTTCTTT
TRBV18	TRBJ1-2	many	-	13	CASSPGGGYGYTF	TGTGCCAGCTCCCCCGGGGGCGGCTATGGCTACACCTTC
TRBV28	TRBJ1-6	many	-	16	CASSIQGWSYNSPLHF	TGTGCCAGCAGCATACAGGGCTGGTCCTATAATTCACCCCTCCACTTT
TRBV29-1	TRBJ2-2	many	-	14	CSVDPAGITGELFF	TGCAGCGTTGACCCGGCAGGGATCACCGGGGAGCTGTTTTTT
TRBV20-1	TRBJ1-1	many	-	12	CRGASGSSEAFF	TGCAGGGGGGCGTCCGGGTCCTCTGAAGCTTTCTTT
TRBV4-2	TRBJ1-1	many	-	13	CASSQEMNTEAFF	TGTGCCAGCAGCCAAGAGATGAACACTGAAGCTTTCTTT